Each of the 20 T cell receptor beta chains below was sequenced from the same sample in a study of cytomegalovirus exposure and HLA in healthy donors. PCR used 60 Vbeta primers and 13 Jbeta primers. TCRdb keeps only in-frame clones here, not all; method: immunoSEQ multiplex PCR. The data contain 200,000 to 250,000 clones, about 85% of them singletons. The specimen sequenced was PBMCs. The receptors come from a human donor in good health.

This clone is a singleton in its sample. V usage is TRBV6-5 and J usage is TRBJ2-5; 9 bases agree with TRBD1. Near its end, the DNA agrees better with TRBJ2-7, so the J call may be wrong. This CDR3 has 16 amino acids. Germline V CDR1 and CDR2: MNHEY, SVGAGI. The CDR3 nucleotides are TGTGCCAGCAGTTTTCGGCCGGGACAGGGTACCTACGAGCAGTACTTC. Protein sequence: CASSFRPGQGTYEQYF.

Concerning this clone: This sample includes further DNA sequences coding for the same CDR3. The chain joins TRBV5-4 to TRBJ2-3; a weak D match, TRBD1 (6 bases). This CDR3 is 13 amino acids long. The germline V and J ends were trimmed by 4 bases and 1 base, with 7 bases remaining between them. Germline CDR1 and CDR2: SGHNT and YYREEE (reference sequence). As DNA, the CDR3 is TGTGCCAGCAGCCCAGGGGGCACAGATACGCAGTATTTT. The encoded protein is CASSPGGTDTQYF.

The chain is built from TRBV20-1 and TRBJ2-7, with D possibly matching TRBD1 (6 bases). From germline, CDR1 is DFQATT and CDR2 SNEGSKA (reference sequence). The CDR3 has 11 residues. Trimming took off 4 bases at V and 4 bases at J, with 8 bases between the two ends. The CDR3 sequence: CSAKGEYEQYF. In nucleotides, the CDR3 is TGCAGTGCTAAGGGGGAGTACGAGCAGTACTTC.

In its sample, this clone was seen a few times. The chain recombines TRBV5-4 with TRBJ2-7; no clear D gene. The V gene lost 5 bases and the J gene lost 0 bases, with 18 bases spanning the gap. CDR3 length equals 16 residues. Germline V CDR1 and CDR2: SGHNT, YYREEE (reference sequence). The CDR3 DNA reads TGTGCCAGCAGTTCGGTTTCACCACCGAGCTCCTACGAGCAGTACTTC. Amino acids: CASSSVSPPSSYEQYF.

The V call is TRBV27, the J call TRBJ1-5, with 9 bases that match TRBD1. In germline, CDR1 is MNHEY, CDR2 SMNVEV (reference sequence). V lost 0 bases to trimming and J lost 7 bases; unmatched junction nucleotides: 4. The CDR3 has 15 amino acids. CDR3 in amino acids: CASSLSGTGIQPQHF. In nucleotides, the CDR3 is TGTGCCAGCAGTTTATCAGGGACAGGGATCCAGCCCCAGCATTTT.

This chain links TRBV6-1 with TRBJ2-7; D gene unclear. CDR1 is MNHNS and CDR2 is SASEGT in the germline V gene. The CDR3 loop spans 13 amino acids. V shed 11 bases and J shed 7 bases, with 21 bases lying between them. DNA for the CDR3: TGTGCCGTGGAATACGGCCCTAGTGTGGAGCAGTACTTC. It yields the protein CAVEYGPSVEQYF.

The chain has TRBV5-6 and TRBJ2-1; 7 bases fit TRBD2. Looked up from germline, CDR1 is SGHDT and CDR2 is YYEEEE. The CDR3 length is 16 residues. The J segment lost 0 bases and the V segment lost 0 bases, leaving 3 bases of the junction unmatched. The CDR3 sequence is CASSLAGGSSYNEQFF. The CDR3 nucleotides are TGTGCCAGCAGCTTGGCCGGGGGGAGCTCCTACAATGAGCAGTTCTTC.

This clone was seen only a few times. V gene TRBV19 combines with J gene TRBJ1-1, with 7 bases that match TRBD1. The CDR3 is 13 residues long. Germline lookup yields CDR1 LNHDA and CDR2 SQIVND (reference sequence). V shed 11 bases and J 1 base; nucleotides not matched to a gene: 7. The CDR3 sequence is CACDRVGNTEAFF. The CDR3 DNA follows: TGTGCCTGTGACAGGGTGGGGAACACTGAAGCTTTCTTT.

The CDR3 protein is CASISHGQGYTIYF. The CDR3 DNA sequence: TGTGCCAGCATTTCACATGGACAGGGGTACACCATATATTTT. J is TRBJ1-3 and V is TRBV28; 9 positions agree with TRBD1. The germline gives CDR1 MDHEN, CDR2 SYDVKM. V shed 7 bases and J 8 bases; nucleotides not matched to a gene: 9. This CDR3 spans 14 amino acids. Filled out from reference TRBV28 and TRBJ1-3, the complete variable domain reads DVKVTQSSRYLVKRTGEKVFLECVQDMDHENMFWYRQDPGLGLRLIYFSYDVKMKEKGDIPEGYSVSREKKERFSLILESASTNQTSMYLCASISHGQGYTIYFGEGSWLTVV.

As concerns this clone: One end of the junction fails to match germline, which may point to a read error. The genes are TRBV7-9 and TRBJ1-1; D is uncertain. The germline V gene has CDR1 SEHNR and CDR2 FQNEAQ (reference sequence). The CDR3 runs to 14 residues. CDR3 loop: CSSSSDNMNTEAFF. CDR3 nucleotide sequence: TGTTCCAGCAGCTCAGACAACATGAACACTGAAGCTTTCTTT.

The V and J genes are TRBV27 and TRBJ2-3, with 9 bases fitting TRBD1. V shed 5 bases and J 1 base; nucleotides not matched to a gene: 4. This CDR3 region has 15 residues. Germline V gene sequence: CDR1 MNHEY, CDR2 SMNVEV (reference sequence). CDR3 region: CASSPTGGRTDTQYF. DNA for the CDR3: TGTGCCAGCAGTCCGACAGGGGGTCGCACAGATACGCAGTATTTT.

This clone has just one count. The gene calls are TRBV10-3 and TRBJ2-3, with 14 bases identical to TRBD2. The CDR3 length is 19 residues. V was clipped by 4 bases and J by 1 base; unmatched bases: 10. In germline, CDR1 is ENHRY, CDR2 SYGVKD. The CDR3 region is CAISGGLAGAPVGTDTQYF. CDR3 nucleotide sequence: TGTGCCATCAGTGGGGGACTAGCGGGAGCCCCGGTGGGCACAGATACGCAGTATTTT.

The V call is TRBV28, the J call TRBJ2-3; the D gene is possibly TRBD1 (7 bases). Deletions cut 1 base from V and 5 bases from J, with 16 bases between. This CDR3 has 16 residues. Germline CDR1 and CDR2: MDHEN and SYDVKM. The CDR3, as DNA: TGTGCCAGCAGTTTATTAGGTCAGGGGGGTGGAGATACGCAGTATTTT. Residues: CASSLLGQGGGDTQYF.

The chain joins TRBV18 to TRBJ2-1, with D possibly TRBD2 on 5 matching bases. V lost 4 bases to trimming and J lost 9 bases, with 16 bases between them. The CDR3 runs to 14 residues. CDR1 KGHSH and CDR2 LQKENI come from the germline V gene. As DNA, the CDR3 is TGTGCCAGCTCACTCTATAAGGCCGGACTTGAGCAGTTCTTC. It specifies CASSLYKAGLEQFF. The variable domain in full, completed from reference TRBV18 and TRBJ2-1, reads NAGVMQNPRHLVRRRGQEARLRCSPMKGHSHVYWYRQLPEEGLKFMVYLQKENIIDESGMPKERFSAEFPKEGPSILRIQQVVRGDSAAYFCASSLYKAGLEQFFGPGTRLTVL.

The chain recombines TRBV19 with TRBJ2-6; TRBD1 is a possible D gene (5 bases). Germline CDR1 LNHDA, CDR2 SQIVND (reference sequence). Trimming cost V 5 bases and J 2 bases, with 7 bases left between them. CDR3 length: 14 amino acids. CDR3: CASSQGTGANVLTF. The DNA of the CDR3 is TGTGCCAGTAGTCAGGGAACTGGGGCCAACGTCCTGACTTTC.

The chain recombines TRBV9 with TRBJ2-3; TRBD2 is a possible D gene (6 bases). CDR3 length: 14 amino acids. V dropped 0 bases and J dropped 3 bases, with 8 bases sitting between them. Germline V gene data show CDR1 as SGDLS and CDR2 as YYNGEE. The CDR3 spells CASSVAGETDTQYF. CDR3 nucleotide sequence: TGTGCCAGCAGCGTAGCGGGGGAAACAGATACGCAGTATTTT.

This clone has a handful of counts. The CDR3 coding sequence is TGTGCCAGCAGTTTAGGACAGGGTGAAGCTTTCTTT. This sequence encodes CASSLGQGEAFF. The V call is TRBV6-5, the J call TRBJ1-1, with 8 bases that match TRBD1. CDR3 length: 12 residues. With 4 bases clipped from V and 7 bases from J, the junction kept 2 bases outside the gene matches. CDR1 is MNHEY, CDR2 SVGAGI, per germline.

The rearrangement links TRBV5-1 to TRBJ1-6, with a tentative D call TRBD1 (6 bases). The V end lost 4 bases, the J end lost 7 bases, and 12 bases lay between the germline ends. The V gene's germline CDR1 is SGHRS and CDR2 YFSETQ. The CDR3 extends over 14 amino acids. Here the CDR3 reads CASSDRSGNSPLHF. For the CDR3, the DNA is TGCGCCAGCAGCGACAGGTCGGGAAATTCACCCCTCCACTTT.

The rearrangement uses TRBV5-1 and TRBJ2-3; 13 bases align to TRBD2. CDR1 and CDR2 (germline): SGHRS, YFSETQ. The CDR3 extends over 15 amino acids. The V and J ends lost 4 bases and 6 bases, in that order; junction bases with no gene match: 5. CDR3: CASSPGLAGPDTQYF. In nucleotides, the CDR3 is TGCGCCAGCAGCCCGGGACTAGCGGGACCTGATACGCAGTATTTT.

The gene calls are TRBV6-4 and TRBJ2-1; possibly TRBD1 for D (5 bases). V lost 6 bases, J lost 0 bases, and 12 bases lay in between. CDR1 MRHNA and CDR2 SNTAGT come from the germline V gene. The CDR3 runs 15 residues. The CDR3 protein is CASRKGASSYNEQFF. The DNA of the CDR3 is TGTGCCAGCAGGAAAGGGGCTAGCTCCTACAATGAGCAGTTCTTC.